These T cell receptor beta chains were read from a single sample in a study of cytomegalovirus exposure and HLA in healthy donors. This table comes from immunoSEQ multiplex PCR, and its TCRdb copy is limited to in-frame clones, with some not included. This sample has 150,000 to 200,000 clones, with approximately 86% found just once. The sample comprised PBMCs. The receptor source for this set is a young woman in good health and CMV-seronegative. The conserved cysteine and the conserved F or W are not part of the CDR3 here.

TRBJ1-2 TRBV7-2 ASSFGGYGYT
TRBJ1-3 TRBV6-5 ASSPRGGNTIY
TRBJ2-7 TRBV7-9 ASSSPRIGAGGSYEQY
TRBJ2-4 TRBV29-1 SVEDRVGAVIQY
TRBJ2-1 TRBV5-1 ASSLKEPPHEQF
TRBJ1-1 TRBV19 ASSIGGTRGTEAF
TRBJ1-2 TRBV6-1 ASSEDYSAGYGYT
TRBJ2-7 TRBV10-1 ASSDWVGPGQRSYEQY
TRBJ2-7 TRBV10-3 AISVTLAGGHEQY
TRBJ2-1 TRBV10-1 ASSEGFRLGSYNEQF
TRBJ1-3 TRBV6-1 ASTRGNTIY
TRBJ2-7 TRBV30 AWSDDRDAEQY
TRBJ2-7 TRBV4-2 ASSQDVSGATYEQY
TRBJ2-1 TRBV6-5 ASRSSGRHEQF
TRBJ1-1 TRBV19 ASSPRPGEAF
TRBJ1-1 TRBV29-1 SVGIGFGTEAF
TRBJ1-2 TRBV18 ASSEGNGYT
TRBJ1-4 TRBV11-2 ASSLTLNEKLF
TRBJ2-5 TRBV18 ASSPREETQY
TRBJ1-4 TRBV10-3 AISRDEGDEKLF
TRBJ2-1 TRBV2 ASGKGVTYNEQF
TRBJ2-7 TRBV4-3 ASSDGISYEQY
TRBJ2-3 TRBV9 ASSRGGSISTDTQY
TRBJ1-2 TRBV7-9 ASSFGPGYGYT
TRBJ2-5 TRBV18 ASSPGSGRETQY
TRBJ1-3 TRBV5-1 ASSLAGPGNTIY
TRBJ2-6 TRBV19 ASLSGANVLT
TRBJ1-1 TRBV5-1 ASSLVDRDTEAF
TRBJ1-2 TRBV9 ASSPETGLVGGYT
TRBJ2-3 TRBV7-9 ASSLEPFSGGTDTQY
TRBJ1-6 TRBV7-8 ASSPGQVPNSPLH
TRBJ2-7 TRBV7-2 ASSGRDTTRGEQY
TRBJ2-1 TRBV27 ASSHTSGGYNEQF
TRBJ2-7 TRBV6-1 ASSEAQVRGPYEQY
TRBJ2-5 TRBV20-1 SAKRETQY
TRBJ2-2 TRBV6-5 ASSYGTSETGELF
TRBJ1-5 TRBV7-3 ASSLRRGQVGQPQH
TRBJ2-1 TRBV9 ASSMRTSGYNEQF
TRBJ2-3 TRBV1 TSSQDAYASGGITDTQY
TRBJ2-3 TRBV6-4 ASSEIAGGTDTQY
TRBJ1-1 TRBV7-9 ASSLDRGLGGDTEAF
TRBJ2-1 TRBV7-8 ASSLVFSYNEQF
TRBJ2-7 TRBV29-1 SVGSRTVPYEQY
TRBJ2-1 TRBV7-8 ASSLLGLAGVNEQF
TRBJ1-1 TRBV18 ASSLDGLNTEAF
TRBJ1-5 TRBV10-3 AISDLQNQPQH
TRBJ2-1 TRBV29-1 SVAGLAARPYNEQF
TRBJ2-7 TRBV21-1 ASSNTVTGDYEQY
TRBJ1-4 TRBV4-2 ASSQDGQGARLGEKLF
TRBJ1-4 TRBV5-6 ASSLKREKLF
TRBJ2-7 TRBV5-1 ASRAGTYYEQY